These 20 T cell receptor beta chains originate from one sample sequenced in a study of Ad26.COV2.S vaccination and SARS-CoV-2 variants. Described treatment: roughly 18 received Ad26.COV2.S at low or high dose, single or two shots; about 5 received placebo; per-sample allocation not given. Repertoires come from day 63 after the first vaccine or placebo injection. The table came from immunoSEQ multiplex PCR; TCRdb's copy has only in-frame clones and leaves some out. The table records some 450,000 clones, less than 95% of them present only once. Specimen: peripheral blood, collected in a trial of Ad26.COV2.S vaccine versus placebo. Every receptor here comes from a person between 18 and 60 years old who received the Ad26.COV2.S COVID-19 vaccine or a placebo.

This chain joins TRBV7-3 and TRBJ2-3; D is unclear. V dropped 5 bases and J dropped 3 bases, with 6 bases sitting between them. Germline assignment: CDR1 SGHTA and CDR2 FQGTGA. CDR3 length equals 12 residues. The CDR3 reads CASSTGTDTQYF. CDR3 DNA: TGTGCCAGCAGCACTGGTACAGATACGCAGTATTTT.

CDR3: CASSQDSFIGTGPYEQYF. CDR3 nucleotides: TGTGCCAGCAGCCAAGACTCTTTCATCGGGACTGGTCCCTACGAGCAGTACTTC. V is TRBV14 and J is TRBJ2-7; D is perhaps TRBD2 (6 bases). Per germline, CDR1 SGHDN and CDR2 FVKESK. The CDR3 is 18 amino acids. The V gene lost 0 bases and the J gene lost 2 bases, with 20 bases spanning the gap. The whole variable domain, filled in from reference TRBV14 and TRBJ2-7, reads EAGVTQFPSHSVIEKGQTVTLRCDPISGHDNLYWYRRVMGKEIKFLLHFVKESKQDESGMPNNRFLAERTGGTYSTLKVQPAELEDSGVYFCASSQDSFIGTGPYEQYFGPGTRLTVT.

The chain couples TRBV5-4 to TRBJ2-5; D gene uncertain. The CDR3 is 13 amino acids. Germline CDR1 is SGHNT and CDR2 is YYREEE (reference sequence). The germline V and J ends were trimmed by 4 bases and 3 bases, with 10 bases remaining between them. The CDR3 sequence: CASSLSREETQYF. The CDR3 DNA follows: TGTGCCAGCAGCCTTAGTAGGGAAGAGACCCAGTACTTC.

The chain couples TRBV5-4 to TRBJ1-6; D is unclear. Trimming pared 0 bases from V and 3 bases from J, leaving 1 base between. The CDR3 contains 13 residues. Germline V CDR1 and CDR2: SGHNT, YYREEE (reference sequence). The CDR3, as DNA: TGTGCCAGCAGCTTGGACTATAATTCACCCCTCCACTTT. Its translation: CASSLDYNSPLHF.

The chain recombines TRBV9 with TRBJ2-3; D is uncertain. Per germline, CDR1 SGDLS and CDR2 YYNGEE. Trimming removed 0 bases at V and 0 bases at J, with 5 bases between. The CDR3 is made up of 14 amino acids. The CDR3 loop reads CASSVEQSTDTQYF. For the CDR3, the DNA is TGTGCCAGCAGCGTAGAACAGAGCACAGATACGCAGTATTTT.

The rearrangement joins TRBV30 to TRBJ1-5; possibly TRBD1 for D (6 bases). This CDR3 has 16 amino acids. Germline CDR1 reads GTSNPN; CDR2 reads SVGIG (reference sequence). The V and J ends lost 1 base and 4 bases respectively, with 17 bases between them. In nucleotides, the CDR3 is TGTGCCTGGAGTGAGGGGGTGGAAGGGCGTAATCAGCCCCAGCATTTT. Translation: CAWSEGVEGRNQPQHF.

The V call is TRBV30, the J call TRBJ1-5; 11 bases match TRBD1. The CDR3 is 15 amino acids. The germline CDR1 and CDR2 sequences are GTSNPN and SVGIG (reference sequence). The trim removed 5 bases at V and 0 bases at J, leaving 3 bases unmatched. The CDR3 reads CAWGQGAYSNQPQHF. Written as DNA, the CDR3 is TGTGCCTGGGGACAGGGGGCTTATAGCAATCAGCCCCAGCATTTT.

J is TRBJ1-2 and V is TRBV13; perhaps TRBD1 as D (6 bases). Germline CDR1 reads PRHDT; CDR2 reads FYEKMQ (reference sequence). The CDR3 contains 14 residues. Trimming pared 2 bases from V and 4 bases from J, leaving 11 bases between. In DNA, the CDR3 is TGTGCCAGCAGCTTAAACAGGGCAAGCTATGGCTACACCTTC. Its translation: CASSLNRASYGYTF. Variable domain in full (rest from reference TRBV13 and TRBJ1-2): AAGVIQSPRHLIKEKRETATLKCYPIPRHDTVYWYQQGPGQDPQFLISFYEKMQSDKGSIPDRFSAQQFSDYHSELNMSSLELGDSALYFCASSLNRASYGYTFGSGTRLTVV.

This clone was detected only once. The chain uses TRBV4-3 and TRBJ2-1, with 11 bases fitting TRBD2. The CDR3 runs to 20 residues. Germline lookup yields CDR1 LGHNA and CDR2 YSLEER. V was pared by 0 bases and J by 3 bases, with 13 bases of the junction left unmatched. The CDR3 nucleotides are TGCGCCAGCAGCCAAGATAAGACTAGCGGGATCTTAACCCTCTACAATGAGCAGTTCTTC. Protein sequence: CASSQDKTSGILTLYNEQFF.

The gene calls are TRBV7-6 and TRBJ1-6, with D possibly TRBD1 on 6 matching bases. CDR3 size: 13 residues. Germline CDR1 reads SGHVS; CDR2 reads FNYEAQ. V was pared by 4 bases and J by 7 bases, with 8 bases between. The CDR3 is CASSSTGNSPLHF. DNA for the CDR3: TGTGCCAGCAGCTCCACAGGGAATTCACCCCTCCACTTT.

The V and J genes are TRBV28 and TRBJ2-3; 12 bases map to TRBD2. Trimming at V came to 6 bases and at J to 7 bases, leaving 5 bases not matched to a gene. Germline assignment: CDR1 MDHEN and CDR2 SYDVKM. The CDR3 sequence is 14 residues long. This CDR3 is CASSLLAGGHTQYF. DNA of the CDR3: TGTGCCAGCAGCCTCCTAGCGGGGGGGCATACGCAGTATTTT.

V and J are TRBV9 and TRBJ2-1; 10 bases match TRBD1. From germline, CDR1 is SGDLS and CDR2 YYNGEE. CDR3 length: 12 residues. Unmatched junction bases numbered 4, after V lost 3 bases and J lost 13 bases. The CDR3, as DNA: TGTGCCAGCAGCGCCGACAGGGGGCAACAGTTCTTC. Translation gives CASSADRGQQFF.

The chain carries TRBV6-5 and TRBJ1-4; D is unresolved. Germline assignment: CDR1 MNHEY and CDR2 SVGAGI. Trimming stripped 3 bases from V and 3 bases from J, with 11 bases between. The CDR3 totals 15 residues. DNA of the CDR3: TGTGCCAGCAGTTATTCGGACCAATCTAATGAAAAACTGTTTTTT. Encoded protein: CASSYSDQSNEKLFF.

The V call is TRBV7-9, the J call TRBJ2-5; D is perhaps TRBD1 (5 bases). The germline gives CDR1 SEHNR, CDR2 FQNEAQ (reference sequence). Trimming cost V 1 base and J 1 base, with 10 bases left between them. This CDR3 spans 15 amino acids. The chain's CDR3 is CASSLGPQGQETQYF. As DNA, the CDR3 is TGTGCCAGCAGCTTAGGTCCCCAGGGCCAAGAGACCCAGTACTTC. Variable domain in full (rest from reference TRBV7-9 and TRBJ2-5): DTGVSQNPRHKITKRGQNVTFRCDPISEHNRLYWYRQTLGQGPEFLTYFQNEAQLEKSRLLSDRFSAERPKGSFSTLEIQRTEQGDSAMYLCASSLGPQGQETQYFGPGTRLLVL.

This clone has only one observation. This rearrangement joins TRBV18 to TRBJ2-2, with 14 bases matching TRBD2. With V trimmed by 4 bases and J by 4 bases, 8 bases remained unmatched. Germline lookup yields CDR1 KGHSH and CDR2 LQKENI. The CDR3 is made up of 18 amino acids. The CDR3, as DNA: TGTGCCAGCTCACTCGGGACTAGCGGGAGCCGGGGCACCGGGGAGCTGTTTTTT. Translating it yields CASSLGTSGSRGTGELFF.

The CDR3 DNA sequence: TGTGCCAGCAGCTTCCAGACTCAAGAGACCCAGTACTTC. This sequence encodes CASSFQTQETQYF. The chain is built from TRBV7-3 and TRBJ2-5; D is ambiguous. The CDR3 spans 13 residues. V was trimmed by 3 bases and J by 2 bases, leaving 7 bases between them. The germline V gene encodes CDR1 SGHTA and CDR2 FQGTGA.

The chain uses TRBV6-6 and TRBJ2-1; 9 nucleotides match TRBD1. The V and J ends lost 6 bases and 8 bases, in that order; junction bases with no gene match: 11. Germline CDR1 and CDR2: MNHNY and SVGAGI (reference sequence). This CDR3 is built from 15 residues. The CDR3 loop is CASRPTGGGYDEQFF. Written as DNA, the CDR3 is TGTGCCAGCAGACCCACAGGGGGCGGGTACGATGAGCAGTTCTTC.

This clone was seen a handful of times. V is TRBV6-2 or TRBV6-3 and J is TRBJ1-5; TRBD1 is a possible D gene (5 bases). This CDR3 is 13 amino acids long. Trimming removed 4 bases from V and 4 bases from J, with 8 bases in between. CDR1 and CDR2 (germline): MNHEY, SVGEGT. CDR3 in DNA: TGTGCCAGCAGTTCTCGACAGAATCAGCCCCAGCATTTT. Amino acids: CASSSRQNQPQHF.

This chain links TRBV28 with TRBJ2-1; 12 bases are a match to TRBD2. Germline values: CDR1 MDHEN, CDR2 SYDVKM. The CDR3 totals 16 residues. After removal of 6 bases from V and 9 bases from J, the junction contained 12 bases not matched to a gene. The CDR3 sequence: CASSSLGLAGRREQFF. CDR3 coding DNA: TGTGCCAGCAGCTCCCTAGGACTAGCGGGACGCCGTGAGCAGTTCTTC.

The V and J genes are TRBV7-9 and TRBJ2-1; the match to TRBD2 covers 9 bases. Germline lookup yields CDR1 SEHNR and CDR2 FQNEAQ (reference sequence). The CDR3 is made up of 16 amino acids. V was clipped by 2 bases and J by 8 bases; unmatched bases: 10. This chain's CDR3 is CASSLRGGTSNDEQFF. The CDR3 nucleotides are TGTGCCAGCAGCTTAAGGGGCGGGACTAGCAACGATGAGCAGTTCTTC.